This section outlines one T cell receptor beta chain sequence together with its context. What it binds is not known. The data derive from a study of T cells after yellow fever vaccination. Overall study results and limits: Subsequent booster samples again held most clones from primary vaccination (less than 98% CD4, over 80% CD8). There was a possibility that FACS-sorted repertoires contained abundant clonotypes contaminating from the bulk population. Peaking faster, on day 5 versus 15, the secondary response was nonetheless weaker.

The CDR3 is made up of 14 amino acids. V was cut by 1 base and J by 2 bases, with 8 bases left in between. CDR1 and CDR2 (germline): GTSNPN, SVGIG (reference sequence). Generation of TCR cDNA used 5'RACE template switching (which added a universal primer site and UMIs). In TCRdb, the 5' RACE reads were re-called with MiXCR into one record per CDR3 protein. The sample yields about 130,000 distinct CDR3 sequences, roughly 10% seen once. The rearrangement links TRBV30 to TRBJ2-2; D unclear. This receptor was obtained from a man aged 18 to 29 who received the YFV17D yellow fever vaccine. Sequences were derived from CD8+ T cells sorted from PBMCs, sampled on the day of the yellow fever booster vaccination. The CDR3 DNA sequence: TGTGCCTGGAGTGAGAGACTCAACACCGGGGAGCTGTTTTTT. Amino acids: CAWSERLNTGELFF.